This T cell receptor beta chain comes out of a study of blood T cell repertoires in COVID-19. At the level of the study: The cDNA or gDNA used as material had been derived from T cells, B-cell-depleted T cells, or PBMCs.

This CDR3 is built from 15 residues. Germline V lookup: CDR1 MDHEN, CDR2 SYDVKM. Trimming stripped 5 bases from V and 0 bases from J, with 8 bases between. Profiled with immunoSEQ multiplex PCR; TCRdb holds only in-frame clones, not every one. Of about 200,000 clones listed, approximately 85% are singletons. While infection was still active, Seattle patients were enrolled and then followed longitudinally. Material for sequencing was peripheral blood. This clonotype was sampled from an elderly woman with COVID-19, enrolled during active disease. This chain links TRBV28 with TRBJ2-6; weak D call: TRBD1 (5 bases). CDR3 sequence: CASSDSSSGANVLTF. For the CDR3, the DNA is TGTGCCAGCAGTGACAGCTCCTCTGGGGCCAACGTCCTGACTTTC.